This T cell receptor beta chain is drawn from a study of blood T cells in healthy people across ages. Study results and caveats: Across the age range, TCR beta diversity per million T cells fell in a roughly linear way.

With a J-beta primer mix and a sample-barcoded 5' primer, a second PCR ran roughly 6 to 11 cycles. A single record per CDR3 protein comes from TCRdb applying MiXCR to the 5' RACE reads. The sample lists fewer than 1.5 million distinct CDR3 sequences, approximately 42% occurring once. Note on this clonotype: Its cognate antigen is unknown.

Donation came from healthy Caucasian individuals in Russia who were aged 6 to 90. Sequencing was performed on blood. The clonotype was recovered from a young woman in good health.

The CDR3 protein is CASSQQGADIQYF. CDR3 in DNA: TGTGCCAGCAGCCAACAGGGGGCGGACATTCAGTACTTC. The V and J genes are TRBV3-1 and TRBJ2-4, with 8 bases lining up with TRBD1. The CDR3 length is 13 residues. V trimming: 2 bases; J trimming: 8 bases; junction bases outside the gene matches: 2. Germline V gene sequence: CDR1 LGHDT, CDR2 YNNKEL (reference sequence).